The clone carrying this TCR beta chain was seen at least ten times. Its antigen remains unknown. This entry is derived from a study of early T cells in non-severe SARS-CoV-2 infection. Across the study: The chains were unpaired, and the sequenced material was bulk RNA from unsorted whole blood.

Researchers attached unique molecular identifiers to individual cDNA molecules. TCRdb independently ran MiXCR on the 5' RACE reads; one entry per CDR3 protein. Of around 67,000 distinct CDR3 sequences listed, about 12% are singletons. Study-wide findings and caveats: VDJdb-based matching was biased toward anti-spike CD8 responses and missed private and CD4 specificities.

The TCR sequence derives from an adult who was a healthcare worker with PCR-confirmed SARS-CoV-2 infection or an uninfected control (not recorded which). What was sequenced was whole blood.

The CDR3 protein is CASSPQDNQPQHF. The CDR3 nucleotides are TGTGCCAGCTCACCACAGGACAATCAGCCCCAGCATTTT. The V gene is TRBV18, the J gene TRBJ1-5; no reliable D call. Germline values: CDR1 KGHSH, CDR2 LQKENI. This CDR3 is 13 amino acids long. Trimming shortened V by 1 base and J by 3 bases, and 4 bases separated the two germline ends.